The clone carrying this TCR beta chain was counted at least ten times. What it binds is not known. The data were taken from a study of T cells after yellow fever vaccination. Study-wide findings and caveats: Secondary responses were weaker yet peaked faster, day 5 versus 15.

The CDR3 consists of 11 residues. Trimming stripped 8 bases from V and 8 bases from J, with 10 bases between. TCRdb called the 5' RACE reads again in MiXCR, with one record for every CDR3 protein. The table lists under 300,000 distinct CDR3 sequences, 6.9% of them singletons. This receptor was taken from a man aged 25-45 years who received the YFV17D yellow fever vaccine. The chain links TRBV12-3 or TRBV12-4 to TRBJ2-1; possible D gene TRBD2, 6 bases. Source: CD4+ T cells sorted from PBMCs, taken 15 days after the yellow fever booster vaccination. The CDR3 nucleotides are TGTGCCAGCTGGGGCGGGGATGAGCAGTTCTTC. Its protein is CASWGGDEQFF.